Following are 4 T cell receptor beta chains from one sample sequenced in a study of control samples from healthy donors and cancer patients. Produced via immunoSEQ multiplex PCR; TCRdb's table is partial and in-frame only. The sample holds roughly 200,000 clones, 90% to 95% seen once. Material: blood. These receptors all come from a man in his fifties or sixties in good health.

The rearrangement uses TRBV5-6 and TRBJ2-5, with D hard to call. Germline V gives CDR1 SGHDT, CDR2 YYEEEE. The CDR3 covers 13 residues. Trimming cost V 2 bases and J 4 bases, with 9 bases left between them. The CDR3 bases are TGTGCCAGCAGCTTCGAGTATACAGAGACCCAGTACTTC. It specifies CASSFEYTETQYF.

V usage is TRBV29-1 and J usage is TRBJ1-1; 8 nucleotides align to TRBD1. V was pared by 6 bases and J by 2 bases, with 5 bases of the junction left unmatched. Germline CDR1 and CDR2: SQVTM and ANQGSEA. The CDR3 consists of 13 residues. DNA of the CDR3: TGCAGCGTCCAGGGACAGGAAAACACTGAAGCTTTCTTT. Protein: CSVQGQENTEAFF.

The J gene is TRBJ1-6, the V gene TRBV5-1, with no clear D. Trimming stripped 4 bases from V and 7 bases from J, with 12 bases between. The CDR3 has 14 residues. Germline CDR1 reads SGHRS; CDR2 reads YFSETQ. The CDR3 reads CASSPEAGNSPLHF. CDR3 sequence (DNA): TGCGCCAGCAGCCCTGAAGCGGGGAATTCACCCCTCCACTTT.

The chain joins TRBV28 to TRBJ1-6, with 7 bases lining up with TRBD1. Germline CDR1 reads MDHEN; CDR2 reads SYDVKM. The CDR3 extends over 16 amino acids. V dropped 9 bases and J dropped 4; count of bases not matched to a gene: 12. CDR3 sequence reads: CASFPGQNTYNSPLHF. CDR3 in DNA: TGTGCCAGTTTTCCGGGACAGAATACATATAATTCACCCCTCCACTTT. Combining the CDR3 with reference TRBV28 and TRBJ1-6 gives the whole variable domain DVKVTQSSRYLVKRTGEKVFLECVQDMDHENMFWYRQDPGLGLRLIYFSYDVKMKEKGDIPEGYSVSREKKERFSLILESASTNQTSMYLCASFPGQNTYNSPLHFGNGTRLTVT.